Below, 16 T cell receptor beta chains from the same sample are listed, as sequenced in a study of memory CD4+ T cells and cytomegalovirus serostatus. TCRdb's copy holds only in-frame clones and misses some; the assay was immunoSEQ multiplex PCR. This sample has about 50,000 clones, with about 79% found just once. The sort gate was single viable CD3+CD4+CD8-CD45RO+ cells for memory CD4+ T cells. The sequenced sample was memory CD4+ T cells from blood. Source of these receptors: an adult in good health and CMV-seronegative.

CDR3 DNA: TGTGCCAGCAGTCCGCCGTCTCTCCTTGGAGGTCAGCCCCAGCATTTT. Translated: CASSPPSLLGGQPQHF. The chain employs TRBV28 and TRBJ1-5; D is undetermined. Per the germline V gene, CDR1 is MDHEN and CDR2 is SYDVKM. The CDR3 runs 16 residues. Trimming shortened V by 5 bases and J by 6 bases, and 20 bases separated the two germline ends. Full variable domain (rest looked up from reference TRBV28 and TRBJ1-5): DVKVTQSSRYLVKRTGEKVFLECVQDMDHENMFWYRQDPGLGLRLIYFSYDVKMKEKGDIPEGYSVSREKKERFSLILESASTNQTSMYLCASSPPSLLGGQPQHFGDGTRLSIL.

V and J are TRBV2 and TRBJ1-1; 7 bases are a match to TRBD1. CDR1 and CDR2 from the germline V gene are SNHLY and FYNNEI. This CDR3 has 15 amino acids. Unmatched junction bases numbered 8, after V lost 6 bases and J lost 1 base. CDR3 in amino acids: CASSVDRASNTEAFF. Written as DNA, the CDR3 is TGTGCCAGCAGCGTCGACAGGGCTTCGAACACTGAAGCTTTCTTT.

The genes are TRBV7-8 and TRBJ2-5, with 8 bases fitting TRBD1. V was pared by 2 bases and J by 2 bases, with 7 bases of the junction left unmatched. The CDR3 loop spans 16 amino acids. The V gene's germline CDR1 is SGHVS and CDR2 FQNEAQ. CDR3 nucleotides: TGTGCCAGCAGCTTAATGCCAGGGGGCGGACAAGAGACCCAGTACTTC. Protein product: CASSLMPGGGQETQYF.

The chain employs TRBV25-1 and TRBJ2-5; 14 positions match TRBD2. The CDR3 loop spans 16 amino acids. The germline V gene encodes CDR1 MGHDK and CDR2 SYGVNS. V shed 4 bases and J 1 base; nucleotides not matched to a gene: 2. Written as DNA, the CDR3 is TGTGCCAGCAGTGGGGGGACTAGCGGGGGCCAAGAGACCCAGTACTTC. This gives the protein CASSGGTSGGQETQYF.

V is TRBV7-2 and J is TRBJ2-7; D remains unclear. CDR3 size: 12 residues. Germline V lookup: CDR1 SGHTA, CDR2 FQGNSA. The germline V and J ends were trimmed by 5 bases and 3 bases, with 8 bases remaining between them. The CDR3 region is CASSPTGYEQYF. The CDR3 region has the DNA TGTGCCAGCAGCCCTACGGGCTACGAGCAGTACTTC.

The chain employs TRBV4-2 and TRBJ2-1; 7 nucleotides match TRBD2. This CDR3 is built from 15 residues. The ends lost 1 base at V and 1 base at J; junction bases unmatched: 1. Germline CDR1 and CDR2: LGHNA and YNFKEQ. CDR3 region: CASSQGRGSYNEQFF. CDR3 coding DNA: TGTGCCAGCAGCCAAGGGCGGGGGTCCTACAATGAGCAGTTCTTC.

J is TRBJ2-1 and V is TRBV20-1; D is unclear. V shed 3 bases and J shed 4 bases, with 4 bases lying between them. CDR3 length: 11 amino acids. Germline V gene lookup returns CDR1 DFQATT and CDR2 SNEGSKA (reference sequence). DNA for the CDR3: TGCAGTGCTAGTGGTTACAATGAGCAGTTCTTC. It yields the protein CSASGYNEQFF.

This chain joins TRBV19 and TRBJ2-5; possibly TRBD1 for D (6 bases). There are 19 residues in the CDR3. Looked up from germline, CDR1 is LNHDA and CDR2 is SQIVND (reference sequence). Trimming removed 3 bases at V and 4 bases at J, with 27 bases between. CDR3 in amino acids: CASSIYTQGGRGLGETQYF. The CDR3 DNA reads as TGTGCCAGTAGTATCTATACTCAAGGTGGCAGGGGATTGGGAGAGACCCAGTACTTC.

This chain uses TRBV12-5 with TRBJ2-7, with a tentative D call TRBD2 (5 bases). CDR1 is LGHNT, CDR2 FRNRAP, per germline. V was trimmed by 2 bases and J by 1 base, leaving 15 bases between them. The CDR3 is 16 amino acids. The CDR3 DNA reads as TGTGCTAGTGGTTTGCCCGGCCGAGGGCCTTCCTACGAGCAGTACTTC. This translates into CASGLPGRGPSYEQYF.

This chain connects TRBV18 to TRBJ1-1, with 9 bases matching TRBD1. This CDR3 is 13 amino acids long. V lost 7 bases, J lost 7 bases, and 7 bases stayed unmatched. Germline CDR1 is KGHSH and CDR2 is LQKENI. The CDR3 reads CASFRDRAVEAFF. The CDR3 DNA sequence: TGTGCCAGCTTCAGGGACAGGGCTGTTGAAGCTTTCTTT.

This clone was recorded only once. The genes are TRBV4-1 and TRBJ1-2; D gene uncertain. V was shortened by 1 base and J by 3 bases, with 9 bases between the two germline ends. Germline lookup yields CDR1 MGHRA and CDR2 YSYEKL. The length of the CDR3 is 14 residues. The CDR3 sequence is CASSQGRRDYGYTF. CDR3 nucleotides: TGCGCCAGCAGCCAAGGGAGACGAGACTATGGCTACACCTTC.

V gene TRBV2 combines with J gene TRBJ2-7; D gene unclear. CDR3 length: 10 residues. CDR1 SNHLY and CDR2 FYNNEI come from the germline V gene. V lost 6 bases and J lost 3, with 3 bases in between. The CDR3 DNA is TGTGCCAGCAGCCTCTACGAGCAGTACTTC. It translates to CASSLYEQYF.

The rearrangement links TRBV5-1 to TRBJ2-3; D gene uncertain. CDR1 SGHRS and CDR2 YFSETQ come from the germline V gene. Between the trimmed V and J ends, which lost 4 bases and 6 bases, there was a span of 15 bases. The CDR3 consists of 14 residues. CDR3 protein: CASSPNSPLDTQYF. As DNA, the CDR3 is TGCGCCAGCAGCCCCAATAGCCCCCTGGATACGCAGTATTTT.

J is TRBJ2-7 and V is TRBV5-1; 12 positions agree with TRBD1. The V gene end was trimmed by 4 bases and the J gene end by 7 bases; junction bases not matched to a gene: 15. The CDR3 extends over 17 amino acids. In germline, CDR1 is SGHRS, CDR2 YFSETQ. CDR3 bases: TGCGCCAGCAGCCCGCCGGGACAGGGGGCATATCGGGGTGAGCAGTACTTC. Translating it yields CASSPPGQGAYRGEQYF.

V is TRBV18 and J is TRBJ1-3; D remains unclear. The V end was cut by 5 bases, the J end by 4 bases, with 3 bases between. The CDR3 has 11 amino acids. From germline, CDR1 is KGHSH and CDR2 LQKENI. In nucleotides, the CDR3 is TGTGCCAGCTCAAACGGAAACACCATATATTTT. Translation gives CASSNGNTIYF.

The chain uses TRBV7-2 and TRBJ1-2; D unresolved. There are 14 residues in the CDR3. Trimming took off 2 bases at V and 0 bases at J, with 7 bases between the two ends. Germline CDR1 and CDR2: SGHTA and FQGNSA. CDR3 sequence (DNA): TGTGCCAGCAGCTTACAGGCAGCTAACTATGGCTACACCTTC. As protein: CASSLQAANYGYTF.